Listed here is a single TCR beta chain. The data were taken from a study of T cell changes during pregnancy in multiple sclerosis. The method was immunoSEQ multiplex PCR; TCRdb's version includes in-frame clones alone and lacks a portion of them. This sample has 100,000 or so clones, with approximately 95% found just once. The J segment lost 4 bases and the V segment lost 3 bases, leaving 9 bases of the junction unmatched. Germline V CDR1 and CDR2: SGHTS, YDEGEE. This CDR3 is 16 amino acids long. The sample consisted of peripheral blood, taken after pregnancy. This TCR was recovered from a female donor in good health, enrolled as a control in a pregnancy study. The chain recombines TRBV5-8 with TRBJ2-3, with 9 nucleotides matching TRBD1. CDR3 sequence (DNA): TGTGCCAGCAGCTCGGGACAGGGTTTGCAAGCAGATACGCAGTATTTT. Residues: CASSSGQGLQADTQYF.